Detailed here is one T cell receptor beta chain. The table lists this clone with a few counts. What this receptor recognizes is not known. The record has no base qualities; no much larger clone is one base away. The donors were healthy, HIV-negative adults who had no recently reported acute infections or vaccinations. Every donor was a Caucasian adult residing in Nashville, Tennessee, USA. CD4+ T cells were enriched by magnetic negative selection; naive cells were then positively selected on CD45RA, and the negative fraction formed the memory subset. Blood was obtained by leukapheresis, after which PBMCs were separated by Ficoll-Histopaque density gradient centrifugation and cryopreserved in liquid nitrogen vapor phase. Analytical flow cytometry was used to check the purity and quantity of each magnetically sorted T cell population. From each sorted fraction, genomic DNA was isolated and quantified by UV absorbance on a Nanodrop 2000c.

Using the deep immunoSEQ assay, TCR CDR3 regions were amplified from genomic DNA by multiplex PCR. Extracted genomic DNA from each cell subset was spread evenly across all wells of several immunoSEQ 96-well plates, with each plate serving as a replicate. For sorted subsets, each replicate PCR was loaded with roughly 200 ng genomic DNA, equivalent to 25,000 to 35,000 T cell genomes. The purified libraries were quantified using a Qubit 3.0 fluorometer, sized with a Bioanalyzer 2100, and then quantified again using the KAPA Library Quantification kit. A separate single-read 150-cycle Illumina NextSeq 550 flow cell was used to sequence each immunoSEQ 96-well plate. The original methods were these. The immunoSEQ output contained only junctional sequences without quality scores, so filtering could not match that applied to full-length reads. Sequences were annotated with PyIR, a Python wrapper for IgBLAST v1.9, using IMGT germline references to assign V/J genes and CDR3. Any read was removed if the V/J assignment was weak (E-value above 1e-6), the CDR3 was missing, or the read contained stop codons, out-of-frame junctions, or ambiguous translated residues. V3J clonotypes were defined as sequences sharing the same inferred V gene, J gene, and CDR3 amino acid sequence. Percentage overlap between repertoires was computed as shared unique clonotypes divided by the size of the smaller repertoire. Richness of each repertoire was evaluated using RTK rarefaction, the Chao1 estimator, and Recon v2.1 estimates of unobserved clonotypes. For all TCRbeta clonotypes obtained by the gDNA method from a few donors, generation probabilities were computed with OLGA. The clones in this table, taken by TCRdb from immuneACCESS, are in-frame only. Not every clone is retained; where verified, under half of the shortfall comes from an unresolved V gene, and the cause of the rest is unknown. V and J calls and clone size are those listed in that table; D and trimming were worked out from the DNA. The sample contains some 1 million clones, roughly 80% of them found a single time. The ten largest make up about 1.4% of the sample.

The sample is drawn from a study of shared clonotypes between healthy human individuals (dated by TCRdb to about 2020). About the full investigation: Three men and two women, aged 18 to 49 years, made up the cohort. Leukapheresis yielded between about 0.8 and 9.5 billion PBMCs per donor. Per donor, three plates each were used for CD4 naive and CD4 memory, two for CD8 naive, and one for CD8 memory. To increase sequencing depth and limit assay-specific biases, different laboratories used diverse techniques to prepare libraries and sequence TCR repertoires. To estimate repertoire size and how much clonotypes are shared between individuals, the study performed deep sequencing of blood TCR repertoires from a few healthy adults.

Here is what the overall study found, with its caveats: Even with the large sequencing depth, rarefaction of the sorted-subset datasets indicated that sequencing was incomplete. Sampling was limited to blood, and TCR repertoires in tissue likely differ from TCR repertoires in blood. Higher generation probabilities were observed for clonotypes shared by all four sorted-subset donors than for non-shared clonotypes. The small number of donors limited the genetic and exposure-history diversity represented. Naive subsets generally had larger estimated clonotype richness than memory subsets did. Pairwise subsampling led to the expectation that sequencing depth would affect the degree of clonotype sharing among donors. Across a handful of donors, about 5% of naive CD4, around 3.3% of naive CD8, 2.3% of memory CD4, and 0.4% to 0.45% of memory CD8 clonotypes were shared.

The sequence was obtained from a man aged 18 to 29 in good health. Sequenced material: memory CD4+ T cells sorted from blood. The meaning of the sample's cell subset or site label: CD45RA-negative fraction.

The sequenced DNA: TGTGCCAGCAGCGTGTTGGGGTTCGGGGCCAACGTCCTGACTTTC. The encoded protein is CASSVLGFGANVLTF. The sequence links TRBV9 to TRBJ2-6, with an unclear D gene assignment. CDR1 SGDLS and CDR2 YYNGEE were looked up in the germline V gene. V loses 2 bases of germline sequence and J loses 4 bases, and the interval between the two ends is 10 bases. Reading from cysteine to phenylalanine, the CDR3 counts 15 amino acids. Kept here is only the CDR3 DNA, which spans 45 bases and is read in frame from base 1.